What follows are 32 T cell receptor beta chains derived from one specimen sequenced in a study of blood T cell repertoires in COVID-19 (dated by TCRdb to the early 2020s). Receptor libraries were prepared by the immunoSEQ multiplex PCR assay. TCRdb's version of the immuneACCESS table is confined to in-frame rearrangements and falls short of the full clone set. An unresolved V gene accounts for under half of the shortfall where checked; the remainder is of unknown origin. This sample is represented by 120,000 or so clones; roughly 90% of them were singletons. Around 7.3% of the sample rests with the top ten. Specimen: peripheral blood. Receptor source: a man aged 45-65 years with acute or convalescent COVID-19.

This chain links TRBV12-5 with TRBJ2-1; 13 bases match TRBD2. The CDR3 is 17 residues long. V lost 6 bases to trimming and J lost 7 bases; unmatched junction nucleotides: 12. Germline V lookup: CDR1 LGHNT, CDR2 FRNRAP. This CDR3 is CASGTSKLAGGRNEQFF. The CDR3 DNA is TGTGCTAGTGGAACTTCCAAACTAGCGGGAGGGCGGAATGAGCAGTTCTTC.

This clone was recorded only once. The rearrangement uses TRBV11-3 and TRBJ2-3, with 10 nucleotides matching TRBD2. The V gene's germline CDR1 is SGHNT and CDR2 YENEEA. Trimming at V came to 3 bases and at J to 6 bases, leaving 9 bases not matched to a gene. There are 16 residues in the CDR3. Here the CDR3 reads CASSFGLAGALDTQYF. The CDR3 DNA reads TGTGCCAGCAGCTTTGGTCTAGCGGGAGCCTTGGATACGCAGTATTTT. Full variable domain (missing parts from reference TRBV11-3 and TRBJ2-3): EAGVVQSPRYKIIEKKQPVAFWCNPISGHNTLYWYLQNLGQGPELLIRYENEEAVDDSQLPKDRFSAERLKGVDSTLKIQPAELGDSAVYLCASSFGLAGALDTQYFGPGTRLTVL.

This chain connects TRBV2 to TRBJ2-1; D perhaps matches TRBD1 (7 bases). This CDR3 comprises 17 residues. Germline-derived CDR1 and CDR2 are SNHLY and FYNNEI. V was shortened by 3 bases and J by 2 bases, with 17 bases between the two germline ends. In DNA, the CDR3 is TGTGCCAGCAGTGATCCTTGGGGGGACAGCCCCTACAATGAGCAGTTCTTC. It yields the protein CASSDPWGDSPYNEQFF.

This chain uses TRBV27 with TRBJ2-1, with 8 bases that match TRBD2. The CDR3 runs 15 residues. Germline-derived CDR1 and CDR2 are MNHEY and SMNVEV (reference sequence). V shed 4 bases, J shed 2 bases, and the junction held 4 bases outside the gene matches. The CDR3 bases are TGTGCCAGCAGTTCGACAGCGGGAGCCTACAATGAGCAGTTCTTC. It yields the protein CASSSTAGAYNEQFF.

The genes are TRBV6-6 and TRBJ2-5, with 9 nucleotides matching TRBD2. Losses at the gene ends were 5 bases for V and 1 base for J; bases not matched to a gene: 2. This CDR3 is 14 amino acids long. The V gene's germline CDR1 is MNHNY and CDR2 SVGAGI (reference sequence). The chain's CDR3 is CASSGGRAQETQYF. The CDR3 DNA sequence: TGTGCCAGCAGTGGCGGGAGGGCCCAAGAGACCCAGTACTTC.

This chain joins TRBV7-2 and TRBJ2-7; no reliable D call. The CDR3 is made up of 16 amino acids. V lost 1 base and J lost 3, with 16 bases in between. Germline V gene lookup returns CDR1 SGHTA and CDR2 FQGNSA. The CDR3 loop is CASSLGGIADFYEQYF. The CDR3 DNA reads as TGTGCCAGCAGCTTAGGCGGTATTGCGGATTTCTACGAGCAGTACTTC.

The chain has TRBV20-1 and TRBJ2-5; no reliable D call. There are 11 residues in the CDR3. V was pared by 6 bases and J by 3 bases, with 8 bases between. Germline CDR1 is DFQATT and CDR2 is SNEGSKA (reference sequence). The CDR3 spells CSADQEETQYF. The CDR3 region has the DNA TGCAGTGCCGACCAGGAAGAGACCCAGTACTTC.

The CDR3 nucleotides are TGTGCCAGCAGCAACCCACTCAAAAATGACCACGGGAGTGGGTTAAACACAGATACGCAGTATTTT. Encoded protein: CASSNPLKNDHGSGLNTDTQYF. The J gene is TRBJ2-3, the V gene TRBV21-1; no check of the table's D call, TRBD2, against the DNA was made. TRBV21-1 is an annotated pseudogene. CDR3 length equals 22 residues.

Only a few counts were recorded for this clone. The CDR3 region is CASSQGQGSYEQYF. As DNA, the CDR3 is TGTGCCAGCAGCCAGGGACAGGGTTCCTACGAGCAGTACTTC. The rearrangement uses TRBV14 and TRBJ2-7; 9 nucleotides match TRBD1. This CDR3 spans 14 amino acids. The V gene's germline CDR1 is SGHDN and CDR2 FVKESK. Germline trimming cut 3 bases from V and 1 base from J; bases unmatched to any gene: 1.

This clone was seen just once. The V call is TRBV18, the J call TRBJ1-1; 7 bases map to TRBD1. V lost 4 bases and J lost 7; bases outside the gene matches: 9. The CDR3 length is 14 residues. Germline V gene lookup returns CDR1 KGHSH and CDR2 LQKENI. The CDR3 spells CASSQGDRALEAFF. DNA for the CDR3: TGTGCCAGCTCACAGGGAGACAGGGCGCTTGAAGCTTTCTTT.

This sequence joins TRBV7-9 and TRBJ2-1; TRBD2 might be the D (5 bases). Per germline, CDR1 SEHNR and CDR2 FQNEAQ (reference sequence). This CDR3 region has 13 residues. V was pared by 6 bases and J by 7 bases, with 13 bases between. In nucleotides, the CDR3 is TGTGCCAGCAGTTCCAACCCGGGGAATGAGCAGTTCTTC. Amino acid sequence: CASSSNPGNEQFF.

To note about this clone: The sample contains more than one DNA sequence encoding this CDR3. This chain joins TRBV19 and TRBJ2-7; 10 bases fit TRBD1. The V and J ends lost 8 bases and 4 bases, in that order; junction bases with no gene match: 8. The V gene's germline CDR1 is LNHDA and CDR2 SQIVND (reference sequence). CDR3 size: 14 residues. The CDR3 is CASSRDRGPYEQYF. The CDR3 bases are TGTGCCAGTTCCCGGGACAGGGGTCCATACGAGCAGTACTTC.

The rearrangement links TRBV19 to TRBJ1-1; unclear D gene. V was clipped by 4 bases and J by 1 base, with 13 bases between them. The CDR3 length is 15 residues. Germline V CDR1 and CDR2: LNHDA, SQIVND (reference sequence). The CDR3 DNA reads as TGTGCCAGTAGTAACGCGCTAGCGGCGAACACTGAAGCTTTCTTT. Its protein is CASSNALAANTEAFF.

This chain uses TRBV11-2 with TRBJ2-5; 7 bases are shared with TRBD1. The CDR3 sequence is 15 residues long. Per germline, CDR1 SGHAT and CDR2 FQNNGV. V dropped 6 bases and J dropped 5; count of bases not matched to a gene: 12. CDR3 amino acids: CASSQGGARGETQYF. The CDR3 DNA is TGTGCCAGCAGTCAAGGGGGCGCCCGAGGGGAGACCCAGTACTTC.

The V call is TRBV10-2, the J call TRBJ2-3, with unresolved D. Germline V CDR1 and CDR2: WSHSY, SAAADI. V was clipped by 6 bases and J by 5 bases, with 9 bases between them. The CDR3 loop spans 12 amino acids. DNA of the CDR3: TGCGCCAGCAGACTCGTTGGAGATACGCAGTATTTT. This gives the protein CASRLVGDTQYF.

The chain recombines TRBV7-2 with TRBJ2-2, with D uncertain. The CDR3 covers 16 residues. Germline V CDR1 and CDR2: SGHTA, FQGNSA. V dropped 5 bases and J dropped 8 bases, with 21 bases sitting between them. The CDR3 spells CASSQMIAQLVGELFF. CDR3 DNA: TGTGCCAGCAGCCAGATGATAGCCCAACTGGTAGGGGAGCTGTTTTTT.

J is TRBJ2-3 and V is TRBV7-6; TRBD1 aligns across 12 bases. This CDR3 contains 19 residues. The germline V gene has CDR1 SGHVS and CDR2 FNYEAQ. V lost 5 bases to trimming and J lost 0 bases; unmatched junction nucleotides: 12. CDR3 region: CASSRNSGTGGFSTDTQYF. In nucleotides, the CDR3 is TGTGCCAGCAGCCGCAACTCCGGGACAGGGGGCTTTAGCACAGATACGCAGTATTTT.

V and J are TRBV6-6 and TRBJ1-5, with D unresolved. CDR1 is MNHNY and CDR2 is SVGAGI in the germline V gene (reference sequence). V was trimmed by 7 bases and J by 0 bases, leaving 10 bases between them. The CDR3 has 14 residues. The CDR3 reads CASTPSYSNQPQHF. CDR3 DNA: TGTGCCAGCACCCCCAGTTATAGCAATCAGCCCCAGCATTTT.

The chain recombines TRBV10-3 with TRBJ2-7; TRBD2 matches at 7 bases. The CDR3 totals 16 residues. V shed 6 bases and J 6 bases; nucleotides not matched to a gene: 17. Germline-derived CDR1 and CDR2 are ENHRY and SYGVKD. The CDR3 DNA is TGTGCCATCAGCGGGGGGAACCTGGCGGGAGAGGTCGAGCAGTACTTC. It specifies CAISGGNLAGEVEQYF.

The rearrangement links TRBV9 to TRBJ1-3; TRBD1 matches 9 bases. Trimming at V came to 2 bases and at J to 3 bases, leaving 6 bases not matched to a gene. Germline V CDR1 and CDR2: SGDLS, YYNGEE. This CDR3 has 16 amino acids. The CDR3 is CASSVATGGGGNTIYF. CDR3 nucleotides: TGTGCCAGCAGCGTCGCGACAGGGGGTGGTGGAAACACCATATATTTT.

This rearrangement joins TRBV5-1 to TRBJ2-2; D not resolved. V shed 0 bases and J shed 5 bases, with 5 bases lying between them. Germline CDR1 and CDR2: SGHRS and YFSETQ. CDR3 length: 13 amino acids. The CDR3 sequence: CASSLVFTGELFF. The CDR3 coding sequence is TGCGCCAGCAGCTTGGTCTTTACCGGGGAGCTGTTTTTT.

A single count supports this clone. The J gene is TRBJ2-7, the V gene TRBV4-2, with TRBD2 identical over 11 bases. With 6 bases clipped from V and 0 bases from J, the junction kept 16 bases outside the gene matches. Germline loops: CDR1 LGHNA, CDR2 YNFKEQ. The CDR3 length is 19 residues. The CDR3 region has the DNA TGTGCCAGCAGAGGGGTCGTGGGACTAGCGGCCGTTAGCTCCTACGAGCAGTACTTC. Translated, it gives CASRGVVGLAAVSSYEQYF.

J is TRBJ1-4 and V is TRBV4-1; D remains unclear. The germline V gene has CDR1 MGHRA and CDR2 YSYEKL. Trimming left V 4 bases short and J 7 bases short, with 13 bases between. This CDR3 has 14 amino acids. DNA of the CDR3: TGCGCCAGCAGCCCCGAGAGGGTTGGTGAAAAACTGTTTTTT. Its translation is CASSPERVGEKLFF.

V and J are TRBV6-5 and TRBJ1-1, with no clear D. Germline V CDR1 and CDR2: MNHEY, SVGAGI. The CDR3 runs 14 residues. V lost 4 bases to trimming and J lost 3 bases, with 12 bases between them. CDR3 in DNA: TGTGCCAGCAGTTCAGGCAGACCTTACACTGAAGCTTTCTTT. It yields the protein CASSSGRPYTEAFF.

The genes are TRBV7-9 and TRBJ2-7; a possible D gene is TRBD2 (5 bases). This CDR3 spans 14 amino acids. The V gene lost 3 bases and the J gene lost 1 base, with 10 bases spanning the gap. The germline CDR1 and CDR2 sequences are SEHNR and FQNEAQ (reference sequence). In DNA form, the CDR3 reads TGTGCCAGCAGCTTCGGACTCCCGTCCTACGAGCAGTACTTC. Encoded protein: CASSFGLPSYEQYF.

CDR3 region: CASSFTGGNQPQHF. DNA of the CDR3: TGTGCCAGCAGCTTCACAGGGGGCAATCAGCCCCAGCATTTT. The chain uses TRBV7-2 and TRBJ1-5, with 7 bases that match TRBD1. V lost 3 bases to trimming and J lost 2 bases; unmatched junction nucleotides: 1. CDR3 length: 14 amino acids. Germline V lookup: CDR1 SGHTA, CDR2 FQGNSA.

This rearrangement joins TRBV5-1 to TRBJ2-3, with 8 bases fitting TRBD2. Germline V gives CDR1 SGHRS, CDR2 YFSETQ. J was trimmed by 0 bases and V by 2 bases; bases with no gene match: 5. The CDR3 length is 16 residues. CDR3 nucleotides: TGCGCCAGCAGCTTTCGGGCTAGCGGGAGCACAGATACGCAGTATTTT. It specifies CASSFRASGSTDTQYF.

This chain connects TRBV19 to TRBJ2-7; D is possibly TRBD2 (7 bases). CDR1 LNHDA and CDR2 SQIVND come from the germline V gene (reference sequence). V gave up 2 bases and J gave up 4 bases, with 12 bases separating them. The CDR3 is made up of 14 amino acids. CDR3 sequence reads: CASSITRGAYEQYF. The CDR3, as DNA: TGTGCCAGTAGTATAACACGGGGGGCGTACGAGCAGTACTTC.

DNA of the CDR3: TGTGCCAGCAGTGACTCTCTCTACAATGAGCAGTTCTTC. It specifies CASSDSLYNEQFF. The chain is built from TRBV6-4 and TRBJ2-1, with unresolved D. This CDR3 spans 13 amino acids. The V gene lost 0 bases and the J gene lost 3 bases, with 3 bases spanning the gap. The germline V gene encodes CDR1 MRHNA and CDR2 SNTAGT.

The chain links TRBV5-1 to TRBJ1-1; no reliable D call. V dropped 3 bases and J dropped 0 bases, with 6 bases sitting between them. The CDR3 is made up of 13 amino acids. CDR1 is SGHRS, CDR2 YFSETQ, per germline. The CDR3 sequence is CASSSTLNTEAFF. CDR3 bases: TGCGCCAGCAGCTCCACTCTGAACACTGAAGCTTTCTTT.

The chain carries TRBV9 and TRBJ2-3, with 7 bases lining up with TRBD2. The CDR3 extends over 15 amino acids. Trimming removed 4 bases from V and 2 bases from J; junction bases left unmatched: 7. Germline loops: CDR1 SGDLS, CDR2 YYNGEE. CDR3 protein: CASSLTGRNTDTQYF. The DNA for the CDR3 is TGTGCCAGCAGCCTCACCGGGAGGAACACAGATACGCAGTATTTT.

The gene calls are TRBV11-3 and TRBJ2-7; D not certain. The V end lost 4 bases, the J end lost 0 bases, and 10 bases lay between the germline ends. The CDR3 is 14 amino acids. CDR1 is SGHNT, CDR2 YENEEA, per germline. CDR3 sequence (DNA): TGTGCCAGCAGCTCCCTGACACCCTCCTACGAGCAGTACTTC. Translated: CASSSLTPSYEQYF.